This T cell receptor (beta chain) appears in the sequencing data of a study of T-cell memory formation after mild COVID-19 (dated by TCRdb to about 2021). In the study overall: TCR sequence clusters from the two donors were found to be largely donor specific. Longitudinal TCRalpha and TCRbeta repertoire sequencing tracked T-cell clones expanding and contracting after mild COVID-19 in a couple of donors. The cohort was made up of two young adult volunteers, one female and one male, who were previously healthy. On the study overall, not on this receptor specifically: Only a couple of mild cases were covered by the study, and larger cohorts that include severe cases with pre-infection samples were considered necessary. The second-wave clones that peaked on day 37 were not confirmed to be SARS-CoV-2 specific. Some responding clones were detected in pre-infection memory, which suggested that pre-existing cross-reactive memory T cells had joined the SARS-CoV-2 response. From day 15 to 85, contracting clones showed balanced CD4/CD8 phenotypes, whereas a second wave of clones that expanded from day 15 to 37 leaned towards CD4+. Contracting CD4+ clones appeared mostly in the CM and EM memory subsets, whereas CD8+ clones were enriched in EMRA.

The sequencer listed for this sample is Illumina NovaSeq 6000. Using 5'RACE with constant-segment primers, TCRalpha and TCRbeta cDNA libraries were constructed, with sample barcodes and unique molecular identifiers added in the process. RNA was extracted from every sample with Trizol reagent. Libraries were amplified in two PCR steps, with a second sample barcode and Illumina TruSeq adapters added in the second step. Sequencing of the libraries was done on an Illumina NovaSeq, producing 2 x 150 bp paired-end reads. Regarding the original processing steps: The reads were demultiplexed and collapsed into UMI-guided consensus sequences using migec v1.2.7. Using mixcr v2.1.11, the UMI consensuses were aligned to TRA and TRB V and J templates and assembled into clonotypes. Clonotypes were classified as expanded or contracted when called significant by both edgeR and NoisET, with noise models trained on biological replicates. For edgeR calls, a false discovery rate-adjusted p below 0.01 and a log2 fold-change threshold of 1 were applied. As an exploratory analysis of dynamics, max-normalized trajectories of the 1000 most abundant clonotypes were examined with PCA combined with hierarchical clustering. The CD4 or CD8 phenotype of responding clones was assigned using the separately sequenced CD4+ and CD8+ repertoires. TCRdb cleaned the public reads at Q25 with fastp, built clones with MiXCR and kept in-frame beta chains. Every entry covers one CDR3 protein and lists the most common genes and DNA from its rows. TCRdb, not the authors, supplied the V and J calls. This sample has around 510,000 distinct CDR3 sequences in its table, and less than 25% of those were observed once. The ten biggest clones cover approximately 8.4% of the sample.

This clonotype was found many times. What this receptor recognizes is not known. Qualities for individual bases were not recorded, and no much larger clone is one base off. Trimming takes 6 bases from V and 5 bases from J, and the germline ends sit 10 bases apart. Taken from cysteine to phenylalanine, the CDR3 has 13 residues. Only the CDR3 DNA stays, 39 bases, in frame from base 1. Ficoll-Paque density gradient centrifugation was the method used to isolate PBMCs. The sequence joins TRBV12-3 or TRBV12-4 to TRBJ2-2; the D gene cannot be resolved reliably. The TCR was taken from an adult woman who had mild COVID-19 (a few samples of this study predate the infection). The sample titles of this study are shuffled in the database, so cell type and time point are left out; the donor was told from shared clones. The sample consisted of PBMCs or a T cell subset sorted from them (not recorded which). The CDR3: CASSFSGTGELFF. The nucleotides read TGTGCCAGCAGCTTCAGTGGAACCGGGGAGCTGTTTTTT.